Listed below are T cell receptor beta chains from one sample, sequenced in a study of T cells in Graves' hyperthyroidism and ophthalmopathy. TCRdb re-called the multiplex PCR reads through MiXCR, storing one row per CDR3 protein. The sample lists 550,000 to 800,000 distinct CDR3 sequences, 17% seen once, with about 14% in the top ten. Sequencing was performed on blood. The receptors here all came from a man in his fifties with Graves' hyperthyroidism. CDR3s include the opening cysteine and the closing phenylalanine or tryptophan. D genes are given only for firm matches. Only part of the rows carry a size: once, few, many, or a class if the clone is expanded.

d_gene: -
j_gene: TRBJ1-1
v_gene: TRBV5-1
abundance: -
CDR3nt: TGCGCCAGCAGCACCGCACCTAACACTGAAGCTTTCTTT
CDR3aa: CASSTAPNTEAFF

d_gene: -
j_gene: TRBJ1-1
v_gene: TRBV28
abundance: -
CDR3nt: TGTGCCAGCAGTTTTCGGCGGCTGAACACTGAAGCTTTCTTT
CDR3aa: CASSFRRLNTEAFF

d_gene: -
j_gene: TRBJ1-2
v_gene: TRBV7-3
abundance: many
CDR3nt: TGTGCCAGCAGCGCGCAACAGGGTGTAGGTAGTGGCTACACCTTC
CDR3aa: CASSAQQGVGSGYTF

d_gene: -
j_gene: TRBJ2-5
v_gene: TRBV11-3
abundance: many
CDR3nt: TGTGCCAGCAGCACTGATTCCGGGACACAGTACTTC
CDR3aa: CASSTDSGTQYF

d_gene: -
j_gene: TRBJ1-1
v_gene: TRBV4-2
abundance: -
CDR3nt: TGTGCCAGCAGCCAAGACCGGGGGTCTGGTGAAGCTTTCTTT
CDR3aa: CASSQDRGSGEAFF

d_gene: -
j_gene: TRBJ1-2
v_gene: TRBV19
abundance: few
CDR3nt: TGTGCCAGTAGTACCCAAGAACAGGACCTAATCTATGGCTACACCTTC
CDR3aa: CASSTQEQDLIYGYTF

d_gene: -
j_gene: TRBJ2-2
v_gene: TRBV7-8
abundance: few
CDR3nt: TGTGCCAGCAGCAAATACAGGGTTTTTCTCCCGAACACCGGGGAGCTGTTTTTT
CDR3aa: CASSKYRVFLPNTGELFF

d_gene: TRBD2
j_gene: TRBJ2-3
v_gene: TRBV9
abundance: once
CDR3nt: TGTGCCAGCAGCGTGGGGACTAGCTATAATACGCAGTATTTT
CDR3aa: CASSVGTSYNTQYF

d_gene: TRBD1
j_gene: TRBJ1-1
v_gene: TRBV5-4
abundance: few
CDR3nt: TGTGCCAGCAGCCCCGGACAGTCAGGGGGCACTGAAGCTTTCTTT
CDR3aa: CASSPGQSGGTEAFF

d_gene: -
j_gene: TRBJ1-2
v_gene: TRBV28
abundance: many
CDR3nt: TGTGCCAGCAGTCCCGGGACGGCGTCCTATGGCTACACCTTC
CDR3aa: CASSPGTASYGYTF

d_gene: TRBD1
j_gene: TRBJ2-1
v_gene: TRBV6-1
abundance: many
CDR3nt: TGTGCCAGCAGTCAGGGGGCGGGCCGTTCCTACAATGAGCAGTTCTTC
CDR3aa: CASSQGAGRSYNEQFF

d_gene: TRBD1
j_gene: TRBJ1-5
v_gene: TRBV24-1
abundance: few
CDR3nt: TGTGCCACCAGTGATTCGGGACAGCCGAATCAGCCCCAGCATTTT
CDR3aa: CATSDSGQPNQPQHF

d_gene: -
j_gene: TRBJ2-3
v_gene: TRBV5-1
abundance: few
CDR3nt: TGCGCCAGCAGCATAGCAGGGGGCACAGATACGCAGTATTTT
CDR3aa: CASSIAGGTDTQYF

d_gene: TRBD1
j_gene: TRBJ1-5
v_gene: TRBV20-1
abundance: -
CDR3nt: TGCAGTGCTAGAGATCAAAGAGGGACAGGGTATCAGCCCCAGCATTTT
CDR3aa: CSARDQRGTGYQPQHF

d_gene: -
j_gene: TRBJ1-1
v_gene: TRBV19
abundance: many
CDR3nt: TGTGCCAGTGGAACCGGGACGCAGAACACTGAAGCTTTCTTT
CDR3aa: CASGTGTQNTEAFF

d_gene: -
j_gene: TRBJ2-1
v_gene: TRBV11-2
abundance: many
CDR3nt: TGTGCCAGCAGCCATAGTGGGGGCCAGAGATACAATGAGCAGTTCTTC
CDR3aa: CASSHSGGQRYNEQFF

d_gene: TRBD2
j_gene: TRBJ2-7
v_gene: TRBV29-1
abundance: few
CDR3nt: TGCAGCGTTGAACGTGGTGCTAGCGGGAACTACGAGCAGTACTTC
CDR3aa: CSVERGASGNYEQYF

d_gene: -
j_gene: TRBJ2-7
v_gene: TRBV7-8
abundance: many
CDR3nt: TGTGCCAGCAGCCGGATCTGGACACTCGAGAGCTACGAGCAGTACTTC
CDR3aa: CASSRIWTLESYEQYF

d_gene: -
j_gene: TRBJ2-1
v_gene: TRBV29-1
abundance: few
CDR3nt: TGCAGCGTTGAAGGGAAAGTTCGGAATGAGCAGTTCTTC
CDR3aa: CSVEGKVRNEQFF

d_gene: -
j_gene: TRBJ1-2
v_gene: TRBV3-1
abundance: -
CDR3nt: TGTGCCAGCAGCCAGACAGTCTATGGCTACACCTTC
CDR3aa: CASSQTVYGYTF

d_gene: -
j_gene: TRBJ2-1
v_gene: TRBV6-5
abundance: -
CDR3nt: TGTGCCAGCAGTTACGGGGGGAAGCATGAGCAGTTCTTC
CDR3aa: CASSYGGKHEQFF

d_gene: -
j_gene: TRBJ1-6
v_gene: TRBV12-3/TRBV12-4
abundance: many
CDR3nt: TGTGCCAGCAGTTTGGTCACACCCCTCCACTTT
CDR3aa: CASSLVTPLHF

d_gene: -
j_gene: TRBJ1-5
v_gene: TRBV19
abundance: once
CDR3nt: TGTGCCAGTAGTGATGCTTGGGGCGGGGAACAGCCCCAGCATTTT
CDR3aa: CASSDAWGGEQPQHF

d_gene: -
j_gene: TRBJ2-1
v_gene: TRBV6-1
abundance: -
CDR3nt: TGTGCCAGCAGTTTCCGGGCCACGGGCCACAATGAGCAGTTCTTC
CDR3aa: CASSFRATGHNEQFF

d_gene: TRBD1
j_gene: TRBJ1-2
v_gene: TRBV12-3/TRBV12-4
abundance: -
CDR3nt: TGTGCCAGCAGCCCTACAGGGGGCAGGGATGGCTACACCTTC
CDR3aa: CASSPTGGRDGYTF

d_gene: -
j_gene: TRBJ1-1
v_gene: TRBV29-1
abundance: -
CDR3nt: TGCAGCGCGGTGAATCTGAACACTGAAGCTTTCTTT
CDR3aa: CSAVNLNTEAFF

d_gene: -
j_gene: TRBJ1-1
v_gene: TRBV7-8
abundance: -
CDR3nt: TGTGCCAGCAGCTTAGCGAGGCAGCTGTTTGAAGCTTTCTTT
CDR3aa: CASSLARQLFEAFF

d_gene: -
j_gene: TRBJ1-2
v_gene: TRBV18
abundance: -
CDR3nt: TGTGCCAGCTCACCAGGTGTGGTTCGGGGAACGGCTATTGGCTACACCTTC
CDR3aa: CASSPGVVRGTAIGYTF

d_gene: -
j_gene: TRBJ2-1
v_gene: TRBV7-6
abundance: many
CDR3nt: TGTGCCAGCAGCTTCGGGGGCCACGATGAGCAGTTCTTC
CDR3aa: CASSFGGHDEQFF